This passage covers 9 T cell receptor beta chains from one sample sequenced in a study of identical twins. Each CDR3 protein gets one entry after TCRdb re-called the 5' RACE reads with MiXCR. The sample comprises 430,000 or so distinct CDR3 sequences, about 24% of which are singletons, and 2.9% rests with the top ten. The same data also went into a second study, on T cells expressing NK-cell markers.

The sequencing sample was made of CD4+ T cells sorted from blood. All receptors derive from a woman aged 18-29 years in good health.

This clonotype has just a few counts. This rearrangement joins TRBV12-3 or TRBV12-4 to TRBJ1-2, with D tentatively TRBD1 (5 bases). The CDR3 totals 14 residues. V was cut by 3 bases and J by 3 bases, with 11 bases left in between. The CDR3, as DNA: TGTGCCAGCAGTTTGTACAGGTCTGACTATGGCTACACCTTC. It encodes CASSLYRSDYGYTF.

The rearrangement joins TRBV21-1 to TRBJ2-1; the table calls TRBD1, which could not be checked here. TRBV21-1 is recorded as a pseudogene. The CDR3 extends over 16 amino acids. CDR3 region: CASSIREDRGYNEQFF. The CDR3 DNA is TGTGCCAGCAGCATACGCGAAGACCGGGGTTACAATGAGCAGTTCTTC.

The chain links TRBV3-1 to TRBJ2-3, with D unclear. The CDR3 loop spans 15 amino acids. Trimming removed 5 bases at V and 7 bases at J, with 19 bases between. Germline V gene sequence: CDR1 LGHDT, CDR2 YNNKEL (reference sequence). The CDR3: CASSSLRTDPNTQYF. The CDR3 region has the DNA TGTGCCAGCAGCAGCTTGAGGACGGATCCGAATACGCAGTATTTT.

The V and J genes are TRBV11-2 and TRBJ2-3; D could derive from TRBD1 or TRBD2 (5 bases each). Trimming took 5 bases from V and 0 from J, leaving 18 bases between them. Germline V gene lookup returns CDR1 SGHAT and CDR2 FQNNGV. This CDR3 contains 17 residues. CDR3 in amino acids: CASSPLGGWGSTDTQYF. The CDR3 DNA reads as TGTGCCAGCAGCCCGTTGGGCGGGTGGGGCAGCACAGATACGCAGTATTTT.

As for this clonotype: A much larger clone lies a single base off, so this may be a read error. The gene calls are TRBV12-3 or TRBV12-4 and TRBJ2-7; D gene uncertain. The length of the CDR3 is 15 residues. Written as DNA, the CDR3 is TGTGCCAGAAGTTTCACCGACTTGAGCTCCTACGAGCAGTACTTC. Amino acid sequence: CARSFTDLSSYEQYF.

This chain joins TRBV6-1 and TRBJ2-3; 7 bases line up with TRBD2. The germline CDR1 and CDR2 sequences are MNHNS and SASEGT. V lost 7 bases, J lost 4 bases, and 8 bases stayed unmatched. CDR3 length: 14 residues. In DNA, the CDR3 is TGTGCCAGCAATCGGCGGGAGAGGGCAGATACGCAGTATTTT. This sequence encodes CASNRRERADTQYF.

This clonotype came up a few times. The rearrangement links TRBV5-6 to TRBJ2-7, with 7 positions matching TRBD2. The CDR3 totals 16 residues. Trimming removed 4 bases from V and 3 bases from J; junction bases left unmatched: 13. CDR1 is SGHDT and CDR2 is YYEEEE in the germline V gene. CDR3 protein: CASSPTPTSAGYEQYF. CDR3 sequence (DNA): TGTGCCAGCAGCCCTACTCCCACTAGCGCGGGCTACGAGCAGTACTTC. Full variable domain (missing parts from reference TRBV5-6 and TRBJ2-7): DAGVTQSPTHLIKTRGQQVTLRCSPKSGHDTVSWYQQALGQGPQFIFQYYEEEERQRGNFPDRFSGHQFPNYSSELNVNALLLGDSALYLCASSPTPTSAGYEQYFGPGTRLTVT.

The chain carries TRBV27 and TRBJ1-6, with TRBD1 matching 8 bases. The CDR3 extends over 16 amino acids. The V and J ends lost 4 bases and 6 bases, in that order; junction bases with no gene match: 8. The germline V gene encodes CDR1 MNHEY and CDR2 SMNVEV (reference sequence). The CDR3 coding sequence is TGTGCCAGCAGTTGGAGCGGACAGGGCCGTAATTCACCCCTCCACTTT. Protein: CASSWSGQGRNSPLHF.

This clonotype was detected only a few times. This chain uses TRBV20-1 with TRBJ2-1; D not resolved. V was pared by 3 bases and J by 9 bases, with 12 bases between. The V gene's germline CDR1 is DFQATT and CDR2 SNEGSKA (reference sequence). The CDR3 extends over 12 amino acids. CDR3 amino acids: CSASLPPVEQFF. As DNA, the CDR3 is TGCAGTGCTAGTCTTCCGCCGGTTGAGCAGTTCTTC.